This T cell receptor beta chain was found in a study of blood T cell repertoires in COVID-19. Using immunoSEQ multiplex PCR, the repertoire was profiled, and TCRdb retains in-frame clones only, with some absent. Here the sample spans roughly 100,000 clones, more than 80% being singletons. Trimming shortened V by 1 base and J by 0 bases, and 10 bases separated the two germline ends. The CDR3 has 17 residues. The germline V gene has CDR1 SEHNR and CDR2 FQNEAQ (reference sequence). The V call is TRBV7-9, the J call TRBJ2-6, with D uncertain. The sequenced sample was peripheral blood. The receptor was derived from a human donor in a cohort sampled during active COVID-19. CDR3 nucleotide sequence: TGTGCCAGCAGCTTAGGTTGGCTTCTCTCTGGGGCCAACGTCCTGACTTTC. This encodes CASSLGWLLSGANVLTF.